This T cell receptor beta chain was sequenced in a study of regulatory T cells in long-lasting Graves disease listed by TCRdb under 2021. Background for the entire study: In the newly diagnosed Graves' disease group, patients had been taking antithyroid drugs for less than 3 months. This study used TCR sequencing and RNA sequencing of peripheral blood to compare persistent Graves' disease patients against newly diagnosed Graves' disease patients. The study took place in China and was registered as a clinical trial. A total of around 35 samples underwent TCR sequencing: some 13 from persistent and some 20 from newly diagnosed Graves' disease patients. Beyond this particular receptor, the publication reports: Persistent disease showed preferential use of TRBV28, TRBJ1-2 and TRBJ2-5, whereas newly diagnosed disease favored TRBV20-1 and TRBJ2-1. Sequencing and analysis were limited to the TCR beta chain. Peripheral blood alone was examined, since thyroid tissue, which constituted the primary lesion, could not be accessed. Persistent Graves' disease patients showed lower TCR Shannon entropy and fewer highly expanded clones than newly diagnosed patients, suggesting clonal expansion. As a limitation, the authors acknowledged that the small sample size may reduce accuracy. Patients with persistent disease shared more public clonotypes (fewer than 3,000) than newly diagnosed patients did (about 1,000).

Library creation used multiplex PCR. Reads for this sample came from an Illumina HiSeq 4000. iRepertoire HTBI primers and Arm-PCR amplification of CDR3 regions were used to construct TCR beta libraries. PCR products were gel purified before sequencing. The published analysis was carried out like this. Across samples, around 62 TRBV and roughly 13 TRBJ segments were identified and used for gene usage analysis of CDR3 amino acid clonotypes. Filtered high-quality paired reads were merged into contigs using COPE and FqMerger. BLAST was used to align contigs to IMGT TRBV, TRBD and TRBJ reference genes, and CDR3 was defined according to IMGT. Any clonotype with a frequency above 0.1% was classified as a highly expanded clone. Shannon entropy served as the measure of repertoire diversity, while the Gini coefficient captured V-J evenness. A clonotype was considered public if more than one individual shared it. TCRdb applied fastp at Q25 and MiXCR to the public reads, then kept only in-frame beta chains. Every distinct CDR3 protein forms one entry, paired with its most common genes and DNA. TCRdb assigned the V and J calls; the authors' analysis was not used. The sample includes approximately 440,000 distinct CDR3 sequences, with about 16% observed a single time. 12% of the sample is in the top ten clones.

From cysteine to phenylalanine, the CDR3 is 12 amino acids long. Only the CDR3 part of the read is kept: 36 bases, read in frame from the first base. CDR1 and CDR2 were assigned from the germline V gene (reference sequence) as GTSNPN and SVGIG. V sheds 2 bases and J sheds 8 bases, leaving 10 bases between their ends. This clonotype was observed many times. Its antigen target is currently unknown. The record has no base qualities; no much larger clone is one base away. The time point label here, explained by the study, means: newly diagnosed GD, antithyroid drugs for less than 3 months. For both TCR sequencing and RNA sequencing, RNA was extracted from PBMCs in TRIzol. The diagnosis of Graves' disease followed American Thyroid Association guidelines. The patients came from an endocrinology department in Xi'an, China. Each patient gave about 10 milliliters of peripheral blood, collected in an EDTA anticoagulant tube. Ficoll Paque Plus density gradient separation was used to isolate PBMCs, and no additional T cell sorting was done. An Agilent 2100 Bioanalyzer and agarose gel were used to check RNA quality, and a NanoDrop 2000 was used to measure RNA concentration.

A further study also used this sample, focusing on T cells in Graves' hyperthyroidism and ophthalmopathy. As the second paper documents: Stable Graves' hyperthyroidism was defined as the absence of progression to ophthalmopathy over 18 months of follow-up. Hyperthyroidism patients were newly diagnosed, had a disease duration of under 2 months, and were aged 18 to 65 years. The study excluded patients with uncontrolled infections, other autoimmune diseases, pregnancy or lactation. Diagnoses were based on clinical symptoms, serum thyroxine and TRAb, thyroid ultrasound and orbital computed tomography. The TCR CDR3 was subjected to a first round of RT-PCR using the HTBI primer set and the Qiagen OneStep RT-PCR kit. Most expanded thyroid clonotypes (frequency above 0.001) were also found in blood, which suggests that blood repertoires may mirror thyroid immune responses. A 13 V-J signature model separated ophthalmopathy from stable hyperthyroidism, with approximately 86% sensitivity and roughly 81% specificity in cross-validation and 80%/75% in testing. In validation, progression to ophthalmopathy was predicted by the model with 55% to 71% sensitivity and roughly 76% specificity, a median of around 6.5 months before onset. A discovery cohort of approximately 100 patients, 43 with Graves' ophthalmopathy and fewer than 65 with stable Graves' hyperthyroidism, was used to find distinguishing TCR V-J signatures. Prospective prediction of ophthalmopathy was tested in an independent validation cohort consisting of 18 hyperthyroidism patients and 17 patients who later progressed to ophthalmopathy. For training and testing, the 100 or so patients in the discovery cohort were randomly divided in a 7:3 ratio. The study also compared thyroid tissue and blood T-cell repertoires from five or six Graves' hyperthyroidism patients. After sampling, hyperthyroidism patients received methimazole starting at 30 mg daily, and ophthalmopathy patients received high-dose intravenous methylprednisolone. Libraries were constructed in a second round of multiplex PCR, after which size selection and purification were performed. Sequencing of the libraries was done on an Illumina HiSeq2000 using paired-end 100 bp reads. SOAPnuke was used to process the raw data, removing reads that contained adapters or uncalled bases, had a mean Phred below 15, or lacked an exact match to the constant primer or identifier. COPE v1.2.5 was used to merge high-quality paired reads, and clonotypes were defined as unique nucleotide sequences. MiTCR v1.1 was used to align clonotypes to the IMGT TRBV, TRBD and TRBJ reference segments. Analysis was restricted to V-J combinations with a frequency above 0.0001, which covered about 99% of repertoires. A TCS score was defined as the ratio of F50 (clonal expansion) to E x V (chaos), with BLOSUM62-based TCRdist applied between CDR3 peptides within each V-J. Welch's t-statistics and random forest reduced fewer than 600 V-J features to 13, which were used in a naive Bayes classifier (R e1071). Sample size was not statistically predetermined, and blinding of investigators to group allocation was not performed. According to the paper, TCR Vbeta CDR3 sequencing was carried out on 135 peripheral blood samples, which came from approximately 43 ophthalmopathy, about 75 hyperthyroidism and approximately 17 progressor patients.

The chain is assembled from TRBV30 and TRBJ2-1, with an unclear D gene assignment. The specimen was peripheral blood mononuclear cells (PBMCs), collected at new diagnosis, from a patient treated with antithyroid drugs. This receptor was identified in a man aged 40-55 years with Graves disease. Donor details come from another sample of the same person, matched by shared clones. The nucleotides read TGTGCCTGGAGTCGAGCCCGGGATGAGCAGTTCTTC. Its coded protein is CAWSRARDEQFF.